This entry is about one TCR beta chain. The antigen it recognizes is unknown. The sample holds no much larger clone one base away, and base qualities are not on file. This sample is drawn from a study of glioma-infiltrating T cells after dendritic cell vaccination (dated by TCRdb to about 2016). Background for the entire study: The cohort comprised about 15 glioblastoma patients from Phase I and II dendritic cell vaccination trials, 9 newly diagnosed and 6 with recurrent disease. Patients received autologous tumor lysate-pulsed dendritic cell vaccination between about 2003 and 2013. The vaccine consisted of monocyte-derived dendritic cells cultured less than eight days with IL-4 and GM-CSF, then pulsed overnight with autologous tumor lysate. Three intradermal dendritic cell vaccine injections were administered to patients at biweekly intervals in the arm below the axilla. Deep sequencing of TCR beta CDR3 regions was used to quantify tumor-infiltrating lymphocyte content and compare tumor and blood repertoires in dendritic cell-vaccinated glioblastoma patients. Survival after dendritic cell vaccination was correlated with TCR sequencing metrics, such as TIL content and the overlap between tumor and blood repertoires.

The time point tag for this specimen amounts to: after dendritic cell vaccination, including at tumor progression/relapse. Selection of patients required sufficient residual fresh-frozen tumor tissue and over two years of available survival data. An isocitrate dehydrogenase mutation was not carried by any of the glioblastoma patients, although molecular status was otherwise variable. PBMC collection took place before vaccination, two weeks after the third vaccination, and at tumor progression if progression occurred. Genomic DNA was extracted with the Qiagen DNeasy Blood extraction Kit. The CDR3, from cysteine to phenylalanine, totals 16 residues. Of the read, only the CDR3 DNA is kept; its 48 bases are in frame from base 1. After removal of 2 bases from V and 1 base from J, the junction retains 3 bases not matched to a gene. The germline V gene specifies SGHRS as CDR1 and YFSETQ as CDR2. The immunoSEQ assay amplified TCRB CDR3 regions from about 2 micrograms of genomic DNA, or from all available DNA when less than that amount was available. For multiplex PCR, 60 forward primers for TCR V beta segments and 13 reverse primers for J beta segments were used. To estimate the number of reads per starting template, synthetic control templates were added to each sample at limiting dilution. The Illumina HiSeq System generated 87 bp sequencing reads. In the source study's methods: To remove PCR and sequencing errors, closely related sequences were merged with a nearest neighbor algorithm. TCR overlap was measured as the percentage of unique tumor TCR beta sequences also present in the same patient's peripheral blood. This immuneACCESS table, as held by TCRdb, lists in-frame sequences with V and J called but not all clones. Of the missing ones, under half trace to an unresolved V gene in checked studies; the others have no known cause. That table is the source of V, J and clone size, and D and trimming were worked out from the DNA. This sample comprises some 99,000 clones, around 80% of them detected only once. Jointly, the top ten make up 5.4% of the sample.

The full study reports these points: No direct relationship between TCR clonality and survival was found, suggesting that a diverse polyclonal response may matter. The cohort was small and heterogeneous, and full blood and tumor sets were available for few patients, with initial-recurrent tumor pairs available for even fewer patients. Longer time to progression and overall survival after dendritic cell vaccination were predicted by higher estimated pretreatment TIL content. The response model built on TCR overlap across three groups was characterized as speculative, with prospective validation still needed.

Source: blood, taken after dendritic cell vaccination. This sequence was found in a human donor with glioblastoma. This sequence uses TRBV5-1 and TRBJ1-3, with 10 bases in between that match TRBD1. The CDR3 here reads CASSFDRGQSGNTIYF. Read as DNA, the sequence is TGCGCCAGCAGCTTTGACAGGGGGCAATCTGGAAACACCATATATTTT.